The 6 T cell receptor beta chains presented below share a single source sample, sequenced in a study of CD8+CD57+ T cells in acquired aplastic anemia. TCR beta VDJ and CDR3 profiles were obtained from a genomic DNA template. TCRdb used MiXCR to reprocess the reads, holding one entry per CDR3 protein. This sample yields over 250,000 distinct CDR3 sequences, of which roughly 61% are seen a single time; 1% to 1.5% belongs to the top ten. Patients who underwent sequencing had shown CD8+CD57+ cell expansion by flow cytometry. Sequences were obtained from sorted CD4+, CD8+, or CD8+CD57+ T cells (not recorded which) from PBMCs. These receptors originate from a human donor with aplastic anemia.

This clonotype was detected many times. The chain joins TRBV5-1 to TRBJ1-1; a weak D match, TRBD1 (5 bases). Trimming removed 6 bases from V and 9 bases from J, with 21 bases in between. Germline assignment: CDR1 SGHRS and CDR2 YFSETQ. This CDR3 has 14 residues. CDR3 DNA: TGCGCCAGCACCCCTGAACTCACCGGGACGAAAGCTTTCTTT. Amino acid sequence: CASTPELTGTKAFF. The variable domain in full, with the rest retrieved from reference TRBV5-1 and TRBJ1-1, is KAGVTQTPRYLIKTRGQQVTLSCSPISGHRSVSWYQQTPGQGLQFLFEYFSETQRNKGNFPGRFSGRQFSNSRSEMNVSTLELGDSALYLCASTPELTGTKAFFGQGTRLTVV.

This chain uses TRBV2 with TRBJ1-1; the D gene is possibly TRBD1 (5 bases). CDR1 SNHLY and CDR2 FYNNEI come from the germline V gene. V shed 7 bases and J shed 7 bases, with 13 bases lying between them. The CDR3 has 12 residues. The CDR3 loop reads CASMQGPREAFF. For the CDR3, the DNA is TGTGCCAGCATGCAGGGACCGCGTGAAGCTTTCTTT.

The chain joins TRBV20-1 to TRBJ2-7, with 8 positions matching TRBD2. The CDR3 has 15 amino acids. Germline assignment: CDR1 DFQATT and CDR2 SNEGSKA (reference sequence). Trimming took 4 bases from V and 12 from J; bases not matched to a gene: 20. In DNA form, the CDR3 reads TGCAGTGCTAATGGGCGGGGGGCCCTAGGAGAGACCCGGTACTTC. It translates to CSANGRGALGETRYF.

This clonotype was found many times. The CDR3 loop reads CASSLAGDRRIYEQYF. CDR3 in DNA: TGCGCCAGCAGCTTGGCTGGTGACAGGCGAATTTACGAGCAGTACTTC. This chain links TRBV5-1 with TRBJ2-7, with a weak D call TRBD1 (6 bases). Deletions cut 0 bases from V and 4 bases from J, with 17 bases between. This CDR3 region has 16 residues. Germline CDR1 and CDR2: SGHRS and YFSETQ.

The rearrangement links TRBV2 to TRBJ1-1, with unresolved D. V was cut by 4 bases and J by 7 bases, with 16 bases left in between. This CDR3 contains 14 residues. Per the germline V gene, CDR1 is SNHLY and CDR2 is FYNNEI. The CDR3 DNA reads as TGTGCCAGCAGTGTGGTAGGGTGGGAAGGTGAAGCTTTCTTT. Amino acid sequence: CASSVVGWEGEAFF.

As regards this clonotype: The junction does not match germline at one end; this may be a read error. The V call is TRBV10-3, the J call TRBJ2-1; 8 bases fit TRBD2. The CDR3 totals 14 residues. From germline, CDR1 is ENHRY and CDR2 SYGVKD. CDR3: CAISAGGGYNERFF. The DNA of the CDR3 is TGTGCCATCAGTGCGGGGGGGGGTTACAATGAGCGGTTCTTC.